This T cell receptor beta chain was found in a study of CD8+CD57+ T cells in acquired aplastic anemia. Study context: Sorted cells (CD4+ and CD8+) yielded DNA amounts that averaged roughly 3.2 ug. An average of about 10.8 million reads for CD4+ cells was obtained from healthy donors. Study observations and caveats: Sharing between patients and controls was observed for 25 to 30 CD8+ CDR3 sequences. Between patients and controls, CD8+ Simpson's diversity did not vary significantly.

Concerning this clonotype: Its antigen is currently unknown.

The use of genomic DNA as template underpinned the TCR beta VDJ and CDR3 profiling. TCRdb reprocessed the reads with MiXCR, giving one entry per CDR3 protein. The data show about 110,000 distinct CDR3 sequences, under 60% seen once. Losses at the gene ends were 3 bases for V and 2 bases for J; bases not matched to a gene: 5. The CDR3 is made up of 16 amino acids. The J gene is TRBJ2-3, the V gene TRBV7-1; 10 bases map to TRBD2. TRBV7-1 is an open reading frame, and its role is uncertain. Sequencing was done on a sample of sorted CD4+, CD8+, or CD8+CD57+ T cells (not recorded which) from PBMCs. This sequence originates from a human donor in good health, serving as a control. DNA for the CDR3: TGTGCCAGCAGCTCCCAGCGGGGGGGTTACACAGATACGCAGTATTTT. Its protein product is CASSSQRGGYTDTQYF.